This TCR beta chain was recovered during a study of cytomegalovirus exposure and HLA in healthy donors. The CDR3 loop spans 16 amino acids. Germline V gives CDR1 SGHNT, CDR2 YENEEA. The V segment lost 5 bases and the J segment 1 base; nucleotides outside the gene matches: 3. In the PCR, 60 Vbeta and 13 Jbeta primers were used. Produced via immunoSEQ multiplex PCR; TCRdb's table is partial and in-frame only. The sample lists some 130,000 clones, around 77% occurring once. This clone was observed a few times. V and J are TRBV11-3 and TRBJ2-3; 13 nucleotides align to TRBD2. The sample taken for sequencing was PBMCs. This clonotype was sampled from a man between 45 and 60 years old in good health and CMV-seronegative. The CDR3 protein is CASSPGLAGGTDTQYF. In nucleotides, the CDR3 is TGTGCCAGCAGCCCCGGACTAGCGGGAGGCACAGATACGCAGTATTTT.